This entry describes one T cell receptor (beta chain). Its antigen remains unknown. The data are from a study of naive and memory T cell subsets. Findings and limits, study-wide: Clonotypes are single alpha or beta chains, not paired receptors.

Cells stained for CD3, CD4, CD8, CD45RA and CD27 were sorted into four subsets. An equimolar mix of two oligonucleotides served as the beta constant-region primer for TRBC1 and TRBC2. Ligated cDNA was amplified by four rounds of PCR with nested alpha and beta constant-region primers and SP2. TCRdb reprocessed the UMI-ligation and nested PCR reads via MiXCR and lists one record per CDR3 protein. The sample holds about 80,000 distinct CDR3 sequences; under 15% are singletons and the top ten take 0.7% to 0.95%. J gave up 7 bases and V 3 bases, and 9 bases lay outside the gene matches. The CDR3 runs 16 residues. Germline loops: CDR1 LGHNA, CDR2 YNFKEQ.

This receptor was taken from a human donor in good health. Sequencing was carried out using central memory CD4+ T cells from blood. This rearrangement joins TRBV4-2 to TRBJ1-6; the match to TRBD1 covers 7 bases. The CDR3 DNA sequence: TGTGCCAGCAGCCAGGTTACGGGACAGCTAAATTCACCCCTCCACTTT. This encodes CASSQVTGQLNSPLHF.